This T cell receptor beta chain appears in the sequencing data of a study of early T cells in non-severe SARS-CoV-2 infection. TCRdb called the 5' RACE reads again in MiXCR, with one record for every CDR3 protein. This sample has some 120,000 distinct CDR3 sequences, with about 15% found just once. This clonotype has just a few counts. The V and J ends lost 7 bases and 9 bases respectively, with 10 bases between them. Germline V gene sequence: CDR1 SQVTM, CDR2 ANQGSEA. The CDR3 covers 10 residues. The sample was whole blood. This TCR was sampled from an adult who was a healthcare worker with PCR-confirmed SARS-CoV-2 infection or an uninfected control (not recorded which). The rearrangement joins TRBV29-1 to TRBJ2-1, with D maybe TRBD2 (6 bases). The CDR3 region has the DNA TGCAGCGGGACGCGGGGTGAGCAGTTCTTC. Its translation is CSGTRGEQFF.